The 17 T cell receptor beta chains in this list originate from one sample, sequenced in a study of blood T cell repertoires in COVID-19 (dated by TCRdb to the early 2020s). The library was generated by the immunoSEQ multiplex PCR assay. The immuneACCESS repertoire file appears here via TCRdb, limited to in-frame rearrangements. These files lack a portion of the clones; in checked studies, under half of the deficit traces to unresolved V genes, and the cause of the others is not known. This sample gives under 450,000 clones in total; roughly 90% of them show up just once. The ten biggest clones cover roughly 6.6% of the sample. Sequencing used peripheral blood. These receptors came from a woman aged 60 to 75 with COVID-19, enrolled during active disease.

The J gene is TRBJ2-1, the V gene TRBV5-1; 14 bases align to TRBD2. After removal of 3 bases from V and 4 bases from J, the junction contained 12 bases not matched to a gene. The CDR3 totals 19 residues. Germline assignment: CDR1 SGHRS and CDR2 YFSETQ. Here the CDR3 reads CASSSYPTSGGGFYNEQFF. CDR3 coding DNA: TGCGCCAGCAGCTCCTACCCGACTAGCGGGGGGGGATTTTACAATGAGCAGTTCTTC.

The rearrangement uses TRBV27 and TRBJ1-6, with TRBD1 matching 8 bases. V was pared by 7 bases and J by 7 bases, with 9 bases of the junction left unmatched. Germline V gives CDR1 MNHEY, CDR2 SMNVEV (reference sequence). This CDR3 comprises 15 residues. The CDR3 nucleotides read TGTGCCAGCACCCCCACAGGGGGGGCGAATTCACCCCTCCACTTT. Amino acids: CASTPTGGANSPLHF.

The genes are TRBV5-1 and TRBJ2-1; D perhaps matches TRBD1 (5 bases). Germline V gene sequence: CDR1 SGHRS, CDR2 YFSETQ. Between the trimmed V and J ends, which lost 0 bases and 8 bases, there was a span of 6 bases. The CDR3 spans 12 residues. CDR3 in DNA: TGCGCCAGCAGCTTGGTAGGGGATGAGCAGTTCTTC. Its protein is CASSLVGDEQFF.

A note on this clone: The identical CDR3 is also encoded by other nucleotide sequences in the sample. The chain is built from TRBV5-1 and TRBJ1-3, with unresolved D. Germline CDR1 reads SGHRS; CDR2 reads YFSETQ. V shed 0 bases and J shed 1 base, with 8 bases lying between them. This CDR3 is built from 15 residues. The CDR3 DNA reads TGCGCCAGCAGCTTGGAGGGAGGATCTGGAAACACCATATATTTT. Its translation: CASSLEGGSGNTIYF.

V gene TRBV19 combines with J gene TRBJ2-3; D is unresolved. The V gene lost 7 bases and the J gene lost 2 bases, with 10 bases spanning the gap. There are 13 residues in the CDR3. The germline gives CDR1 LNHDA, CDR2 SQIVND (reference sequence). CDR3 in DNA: TGTGCCAGTACGGCACGACACACAGATACGCAGTATTTT. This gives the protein CASTARHTDTQYF.

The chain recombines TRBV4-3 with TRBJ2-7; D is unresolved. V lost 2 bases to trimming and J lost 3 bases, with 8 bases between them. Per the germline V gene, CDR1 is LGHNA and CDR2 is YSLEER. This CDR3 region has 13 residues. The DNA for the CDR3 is TGCGCCAGCAGCCAATGGCGGAACTACGAGCAGTACTTC. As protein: CASSQWRNYEQYF.

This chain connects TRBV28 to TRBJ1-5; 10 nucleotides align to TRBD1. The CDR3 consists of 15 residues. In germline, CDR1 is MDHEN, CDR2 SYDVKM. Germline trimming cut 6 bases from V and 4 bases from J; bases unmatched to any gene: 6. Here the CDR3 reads CASRPPGQGNQPQHF. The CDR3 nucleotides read TGTGCCAGCAGACCACCGGGACAGGGGAATCAGCCCCAGCATTTT.

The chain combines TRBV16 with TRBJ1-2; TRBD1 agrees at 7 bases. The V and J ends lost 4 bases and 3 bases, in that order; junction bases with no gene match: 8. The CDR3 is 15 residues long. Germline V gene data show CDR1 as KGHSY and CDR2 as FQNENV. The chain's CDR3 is CASSPYRGTDYGYTF. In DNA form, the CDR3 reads TGTGCCAGCAGCCCCTACCGGGGGACAGACTATGGCTACACCTTC.

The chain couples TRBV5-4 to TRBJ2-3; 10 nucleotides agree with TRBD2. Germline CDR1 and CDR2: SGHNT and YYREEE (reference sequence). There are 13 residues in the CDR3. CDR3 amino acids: CATSGGDTDTQYF. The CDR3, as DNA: TGTGCTACCAGCGGGGGGGACACAGATACGCAGTATTTT.

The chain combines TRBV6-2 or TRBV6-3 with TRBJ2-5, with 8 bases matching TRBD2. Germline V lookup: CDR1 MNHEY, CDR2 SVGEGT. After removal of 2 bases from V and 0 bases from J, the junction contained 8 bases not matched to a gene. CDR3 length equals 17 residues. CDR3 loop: CASSYGGSGANQETQYF. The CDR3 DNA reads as TGTGCCAGCAGTTACGGGGGTAGCGGGGCCAACCAAGAGACCCAGTACTTC.

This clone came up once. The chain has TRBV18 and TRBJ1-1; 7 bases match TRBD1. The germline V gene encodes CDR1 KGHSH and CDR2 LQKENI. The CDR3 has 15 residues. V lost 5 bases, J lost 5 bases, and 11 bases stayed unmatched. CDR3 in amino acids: CASSGRQGLGTEAFF. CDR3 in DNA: TGTGCCAGCTCAGGAAGACAGGGTCTGGGGACTGAAGCTTTCTTT.

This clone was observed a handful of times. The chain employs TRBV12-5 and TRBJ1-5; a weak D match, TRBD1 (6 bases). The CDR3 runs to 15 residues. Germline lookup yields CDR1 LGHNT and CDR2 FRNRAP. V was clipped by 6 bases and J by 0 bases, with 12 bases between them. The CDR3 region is CASGSEGVSNQPQHF. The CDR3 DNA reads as TGTGCTAGTGGGTCTGAGGGGGTTAGCAATCAGCCCCAGCATTTT.

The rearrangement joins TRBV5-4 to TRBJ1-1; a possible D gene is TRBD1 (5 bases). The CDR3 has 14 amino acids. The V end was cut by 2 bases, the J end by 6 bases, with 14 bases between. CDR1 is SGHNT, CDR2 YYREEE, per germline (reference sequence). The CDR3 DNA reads TGTGCCAGCAGCTTTAACACGGGGGTGGCTGAAGCTTTCTTT. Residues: CASSFNTGVAEAFF.

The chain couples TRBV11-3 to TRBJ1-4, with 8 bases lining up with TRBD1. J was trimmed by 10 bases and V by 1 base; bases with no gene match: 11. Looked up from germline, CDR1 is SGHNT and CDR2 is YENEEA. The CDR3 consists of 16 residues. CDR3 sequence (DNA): TGTGCCAGCAGCTTAGCGGTTAGACAGGGGTCGCGAAAACTGTTTTTT. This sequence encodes CASSLAVRQGSRKLFF.

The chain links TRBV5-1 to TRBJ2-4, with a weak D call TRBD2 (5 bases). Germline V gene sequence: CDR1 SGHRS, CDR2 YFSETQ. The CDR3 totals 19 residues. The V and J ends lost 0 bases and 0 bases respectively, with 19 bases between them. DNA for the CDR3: TGCGCCAGCAGCTTGGGGGCTAGCTCAAATAACCTAGCCAAAAACATTCAGTACTTC. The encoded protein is CASSLGASSNNLAKNIQYF.

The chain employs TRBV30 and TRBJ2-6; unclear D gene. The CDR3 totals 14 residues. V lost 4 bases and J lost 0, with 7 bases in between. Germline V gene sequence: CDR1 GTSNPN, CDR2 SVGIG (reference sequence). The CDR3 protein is CAWNMFSGANVLTF. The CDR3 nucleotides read TGTGCCTGGAATATGTTCTCTGGGGCCAACGTCCTGACTTTC.

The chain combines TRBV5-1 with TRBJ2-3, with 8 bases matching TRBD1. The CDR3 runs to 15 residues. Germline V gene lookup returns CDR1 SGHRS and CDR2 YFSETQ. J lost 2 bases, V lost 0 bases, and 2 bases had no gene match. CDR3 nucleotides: TGCGCCAGCAGCTTGGGACAGGGGAACACAGATACGCAGTATTTT. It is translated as CASSLGQGNTDTQYF.